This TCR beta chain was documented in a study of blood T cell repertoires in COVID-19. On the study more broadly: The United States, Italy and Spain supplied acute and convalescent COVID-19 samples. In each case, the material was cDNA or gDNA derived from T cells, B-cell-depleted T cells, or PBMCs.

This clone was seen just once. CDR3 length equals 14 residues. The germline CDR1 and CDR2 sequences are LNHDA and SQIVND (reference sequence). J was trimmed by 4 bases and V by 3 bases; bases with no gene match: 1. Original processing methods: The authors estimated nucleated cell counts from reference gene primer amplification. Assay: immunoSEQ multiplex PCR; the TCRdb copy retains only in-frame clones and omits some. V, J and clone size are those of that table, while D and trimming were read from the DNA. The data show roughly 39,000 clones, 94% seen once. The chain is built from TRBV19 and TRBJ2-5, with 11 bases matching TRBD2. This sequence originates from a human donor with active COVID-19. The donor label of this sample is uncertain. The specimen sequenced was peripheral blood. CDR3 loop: CASSIGLAGETQYF. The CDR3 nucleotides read TGTGCCAGTAGTATTGGACTAGCGGGAGAGACCCAGTACTTC. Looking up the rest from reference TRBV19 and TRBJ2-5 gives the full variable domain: DGGITQSPKYLFRKEGQNVTLSCEQNLNHDAMYWYRQDPGQGLRLIYYSQIVNDFQKGDIAEGYSVSREKKESFPLTVTSAQKNPTAFYLCASSIGLAGETQYFGPGTRLLVL.